This TCR beta chain was identified during a study of identifying expanded T cells in peripheral blood. To note about this clone: What it recognizes is unknown.

The CDR3 is 14 amino acids. Unmatched junction bases numbered 5, after V lost 4 bases and J lost 5 bases. Germline-derived CDR1 and CDR2 are MNHNS and SASEGT. The assay was immunoSEQ multiplex PCR, and TCRdb's table has in-frame clones only and misses some. The repertoire holds about 82,000 clones, with about 90% as singletons. Study outcomes and limitations: Across healthy donors, higher total template counts meant significantly greater approximately 2-week count variance. About 1.2 clones differed between technical replicates, versus 16.4 and 19 over time.

Sequencing was performed on blood. The chain carries TRBV6-1 and TRBJ2-1; 7 bases line up with TRBD2. The TCR sequence derives from a person between 18 and 75 years old in good health. DNA of the CDR3: TGTGCCAGCAGTGTGGGCGGGGGTCACAATGAGCAGTTCTTC. Residues: CASSVGGGHNEQFF.